This note documents a single TCR beta chain sequence. This clone was detected only once. No antigen is known for it. Base qualities were left out, and no much larger clone turns up one base away. Preparation of the library involved the immunoSEQ multiplex PCR assay. Adaptive Biotechnologies carried out high-throughput TCR-beta CDR3 sequencing of genomic DNA for most patients. Per the original workflow: Adaptive's ImmunoSEQ software supplied the TCR sequencing data for around 17 patients, while MiXCR and VDJtools were used to process a few other patients. CDR3 nucleotide sequences shared between donor and recipient were removed because their origin could not be assigned. At least 2-fold expansion over unstimulated cells and a minimum CFSE-low frequency of 0.002% (template counts) or 0.001% (read counts) were required for clones to be classified as alloreactive. Mappable clones were those detected in sequenced pre-transplant spleen, lymph node, or MLR CFSE-low populations of the donor or recipient. The cumulative frequency of alloreactive clones was calculated as a percentage of all sequences, weighted by copy number. The table comes from immuneACCESS by way of TCRdb, which keeps in-frame sequences with V and J called. Part of the clones is missing from these tables; in studies checked, under half for an unresolved V gene and the rest for unknown reasons. That table furnishes V, J and clone size, whereas the DNA furnished D and trimming. The sample table lists tens of thousands of clones, about nine tenths of them with a count of one. About 20% of the sample is taken by the ten largest.

The CDR3 measures 15 amino acids from cysteine to phenylalanine. Only the CDR3 DNA stays, 45 bases, in frame from base 1. Looking up the germline V gene yields CDR1 SGHNT and CDR2 YENEEA. V and J are truncated by 0 bases and 2 bases respectively, leaving an intervening sequence of 8 bases. The data were obtained in a study of graft-versus-host responses after intestinal transplantation (dated by TCRdb to the early 2020s). As for the study more broadly: The transplants that recipients got were multivisceral, liver-intestinal, or isolated intestinal. Every recipient was given anti-thymocyte globulin induction, followed by approximately 3 years of maintenance tacrolimus and steroids. Alloreactive clones were identified by sequencing pre-transplant mixed lymphocyte reaction products and comparing these products with unstimulated pre-transplant donor and recipient T cells. After intestinal transplantation, graft-versus-host and host-versus-graft alloreactive T cell clones were followed in the graft, circulation and bone marrow using bulk TCR-beta CDR3 sequencing. Samples from a few later patients were sequenced in-house on an Illumina MiSeq with MiXCR processing rather than by the commercial service. The cohort enrolled fewer than 25 intestinal transplant recipients including one retransplant, and a few patients lacking pretransplant specimens were excluded. Donor T cell macrochimerism was defined as a peak of at least 4% donor T cells among recipient peripheral blood mononuclear cells. The research as a whole found: High GvH to HvG T cell clonal ratios were observed in the allografts of patients with donor T cell macrochimerism. Peak levels of circulating GvH clones were associated with declines in HvG clones early after transplant. GvH clones were found in recipient bone marrow, and some of the GvH clones appeared earlier in ileal mucosa or blood, which is consistent with an intestinal mucosal origin. The relatively low number and heterogeneity of intestinal transplant patients limited the conclusions.

Dithiothreitol, EDTA incubations and collagenase D digestion were used to isolate intraepithelial and lamina propria lymphocytes from graft specimens. Serial intestinal graft biopsy specimens collected up to 600 days after transplant underwent bulk TCR-beta sequencing. The chain uses TRBV11-3 and TRBJ2-1, with a weak D call of TRBD2 (6 bases match). Sequenced here: ileum tissue, sampled around 200 days after intestinal transplant. The sequence derives from a human patient who received an intestinal transplant, so some T cells may come from the graft donor. The nucleotide sequence is given as TGTGCCAGCAGCTTAGAATCGGGGGCCTACAATGAGCAGTTCTTC. Its translation reads: CASSLESGAYNEQFF.